This entry is about one T cell receptor (beta chain). The antigen is not known. This specimen comes from a study of T-cell memory formation after mild COVID-19. General study points: Clonal second-wave expansions that peaked on day 37 had unconfirmed SARS-CoV-2 specificity. Later expanders leaned CD4+, whereas clones that contracted between day 15 and 85 were balanced CD4/CD8. Mostly located in CM and EM were contracting CD4+ clones, with contracting CD8+ clones located in EMRA. Researchers found some responding clones in pre-infection memory, a sign that cross-reactive memory joined.

TCRdb used MiXCR to reprocess the 5' RACE reads, holding one entry per CDR3 protein. The sample has about 540,000 distinct CDR3 sequences, over 20% seen once. The CDR3 is made up of 17 amino acids. V usage is TRBV21-1 and J usage is TRBJ1-5; the table's D call TRBD1 went unverified against the DNA. TRBV21-1 is labeled a pseudogene. The sample taken for sequencing was PBMCs or a T cell subset sorted from them (not recorded which). The sequence was obtained from an adult woman who had mild COVID-19 (a few samples of this study predate the infection). Cell type and time point are not known. CDR3 nucleotide sequence: TGTGCCAGCAGGAGACCAGCTCGTTCAGGGGGGAGTCAGCCCCAGCATTTT. It translates to CASRRPARSGGSQPQHF.